This TCR beta chain was sequenced for a study of T cell repertoires in cytomegalovirus infection. In the study overall: CMV epitopes in the study were HLA-C-restricted (recently identified) and HLA-B-restricted (well studied). Evidence of both CMV infection and a matching HLA type came from public TCR beta signatures. Regarding the study as a whole: The cumulative frequency of public TCR beta families identified carriers of CMV plus the relevant HLA. What dominated the ex vivo response were HLA-C-restricted CMV-specific TCR beta clonotypes.

TCRdb reprocessed the reads with MiXCR, giving one entry per CDR3 protein. The sample shows around 39,000 distinct CDR3 sequences, 40% to 65% of them seen only once. This clonotype was detected once. Its target is unknown. Germline V gene sequence: CDR1 SGHVS, CDR2 FNYEAQ. This CDR3 spans 17 amino acids. V lost 5 bases to trimming and J lost 0 bases, with 17 bases between them. The sequenced sample was CD8+ T cells from cultured PBMCs, obtained from culture after CMV antigen stimulation. The chain combines TRBV7-6 with TRBJ1-3, with D possibly matching TRBD1 (6 bases). This receptor was obtained from a human donor in good health (CMV status not recorded). Some clones in this sample may be carry-over from other donors' samples. CDR3 region: CASSHQTGPDSGNTIYF. The CDR3 DNA sequence: TGTGCCAGCAGCCACCAGACAGGACCCGACTCTGGAAACACCATATATTTT.